These 5 T cell receptor beta chains came from one sample sequenced in a study of Graves' ophthalmopathy and Graves' hyperthyroidism. As the template, RNA transcripts were used to amplify TCR beta CDR3 regions. Second-round multiplex PCR came after a first-round RT-PCR that employed HTBI primers. TCRdb reprocessed the multiplex PCR reads via MiXCR and lists one record per CDR3 protein. The repertoire holds roughly 380,000 distinct CDR3 sequences, with approximately 15% as singletons. The sample comprised peripheral blood. The receptors shown here come from a young woman with stable Graves' hyperthyroidism.

Ten or more counts support this clonotype. This chain uses TRBV12-3 or TRBV12-4 with TRBJ1-2; TRBD1 matches at 10 bases. V shed 0 bases and J 7 bases; nucleotides not matched to a gene: 5. This CDR3 is 15 amino acids long. This CDR3 is CASSLAPDRGTGYTF. The DNA of the CDR3 is TGTGCCAGCAGTTTAGCCCCGGACAGGGGGACTGGCTACACCTTC.

CDR3 protein: CASKVGHTGELFF. CDR3 coding DNA: TGTGCCAGCAAGGTTGGTCACACCGGGGAGCTGTTTTTT. The chain joins TRBV9 to TRBJ2-2; D is uncertain. V lost 6 bases and J lost 3, with 9 bases in between. The CDR3 sequence is 13 residues long. Germline CDR1 is SGDLS and CDR2 is YYNGEE.

The chain is built from TRBV18 and TRBJ1-1; D call uncertain. Deletions cut 3 bases from V and 4 bases from J, with 9 bases between. The CDR3 loop spans 13 amino acids. Germline V lookup: CDR1 KGHSH, CDR2 LQKENI. DNA of the CDR3: TGTGCCAGCTCACCCCACGAACTCACTGAAGCTTTCTTT. It specifies CASSPHELTEAFF.

The rearrangement joins TRBV7-9 to TRBJ2-5; 10 bases fit TRBD2. Germline CDR1 SEHNR, CDR2 FQNEAQ (reference sequence). The CDR3 spans 14 residues. V trimming: 2 bases; J trimming: 5 bases; junction bases outside the gene matches: 2. In DNA form, the CDR3 reads TGTGCCAGCAGCTTAACTAGCGGGGATGAGACCCAGTACTTC. Residues: CASSLTSGDETQYF. Using reference TRBV7-9 and TRBJ2-5 for the parts outside the CDR3, the full variable domain is DTGVSQNPRHKITKRGQNVTFRCDPISEHNRLYWYRQTLGQGPEFLTYFQNEAQLEKSRLLSDRFSAERPKGSFSTLEIQRTEQGDSAMYLCASSLTSGDETQYFGPGTRLLVL.

About this clonotype itself: A read error may explain this, as a much larger clone is one base away. The chain is built from TRBV12-3 or TRBV12-4 and TRBJ2-7, with a tentative D call TRBD1 (6 bases). This CDR3 is 13 amino acids long. The CDR3 DNA is TGTGCCAGCAGTTTGGGGGCCCGCTACGAGCAGTGCTTC. Encoded protein: CASSLGARYEQCF.